This T cell receptor (beta chain) appears in the sequencing data of a study of cytomegalovirus exposure and HLA in healthy donors. Study-wide background: In an early release, HLA-typed donors contributed approximately 80 million unique TCR sequences. Findings and caveats of the study: The authors listed 164 TCR beta chains as cytomegalovirus-associated.

The PCR contained 60 Vbeta and 13 Jbeta primers. The assay was immunoSEQ multiplex PCR, and TCRdb's table has in-frame clones only and misses some. The sample comprises some 200,000 clones, around three quarters of which are singletons, and around 15% rests with the top ten. There are 15 residues in the CDR3. Germline V gives CDR1 PRHDT, CDR2 FYEKMQ (reference sequence). V lost 3 bases and J lost 5; bases outside the gene matches: 7. There are a few counts of this clone. Antigen unknown. J is TRBJ2-3 and V is TRBV13, with 8 bases fitting TRBD1. Sequenced: PBMCs. The sequence came from a man aged 35 to 55 in good health and CMV-seronegative. In DNA form, the CDR3 reads TGTGCCAGCAGCTTGCTTTCCAGGGGGCAAGATACGCAGTATTTT. Translated, it gives CASSLLSRGQDTQYF. Together with reference TRBV13 and TRBJ2-3, the CDR3 gives the full variable domain: AAGVIQSPRHLIKEKRETATLKCYPIPRHDTVYWYQQGPGQDPQFLISFYEKMQSDKGSIPDRFSAQQFSDYHSELNMSSLELGDSALYFCASSLLSRGQDTQYFGPGTRLTVL.